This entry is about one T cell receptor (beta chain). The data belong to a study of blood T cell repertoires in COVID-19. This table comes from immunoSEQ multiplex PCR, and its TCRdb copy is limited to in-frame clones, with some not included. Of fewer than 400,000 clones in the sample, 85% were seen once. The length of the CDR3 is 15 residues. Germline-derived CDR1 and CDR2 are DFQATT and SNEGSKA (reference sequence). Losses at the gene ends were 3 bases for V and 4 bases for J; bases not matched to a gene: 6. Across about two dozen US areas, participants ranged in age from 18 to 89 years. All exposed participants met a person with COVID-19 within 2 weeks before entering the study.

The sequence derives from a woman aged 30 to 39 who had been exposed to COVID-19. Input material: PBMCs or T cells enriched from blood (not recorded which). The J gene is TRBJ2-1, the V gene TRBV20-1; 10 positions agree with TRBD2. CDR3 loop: CSASQASGRYNEQFF. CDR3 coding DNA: TGCAGTGCTAGTCAGGCTAGCGGGAGATACAATGAGCAGTTCTTC.